The rows below give T cell receptor beta chains drawn from one sample of a study of blood T cell repertoires in COVID-19. TCRdb keeps only in-frame clones here, not all; method: immunoSEQ multiplex PCR. The sample holds about 94,000 clones, under 90% seen once. The sequencing input was peripheral blood. Every receptor here comes from a human donor in a cohort sampled during active COVID-19. Both conserved end residues are part of each CDR3. The D gene is left open where the match is weak. Clone size is not always given. Where it is, it says once, few, many or a class for expanded clones.

j_gene	d_gene	abundance	v_gene	CDR3nt	CDR3aa
TRBJ2-7	.	.	TRBV28	TGTGCCAGCAGGGTGACTAGTGCCTTCTGGGAGCAGTACTTC	CASRVTSAFWEQYF
TRBJ1-1	.	.	TRBV10-3	TGTGCCACTTCAGGCACTGAAGCTTTCTTT	CATSGTEAFF
TRBJ1-1	TRBD1	few	TRBV5-1	TGCGCCAGCAGCTTGGCCTTAAGCGGGACAGGGGGCACTGAAGCTTTCTTT	CASSLALSGTGGTEAFF
TRBJ2-6	.	.	TRBV11-2	TGTGCCAGCAGCTTAGTTCTTCACACTGGGGCCAACGTCCTGACTTTC	CASSLVLHTGANVLTF
TRBJ2-7	.	.	TRBV5-5	TGTGCCAGCAGCTTGGGGAGCATCTACGAGCAGTACTTC	CASSLGSIYEQYF
TRBJ1-2	TRBD1	.	TRBV18	TGTGCCAGCTCGCCGGCGGGACAGGGATACTATGGCTACACCTTC	CASSPAGQGYYGYTF
TRBJ2-1	TRBD2	few	TRBV5-4	TGTGCCAGCAGCCCAGGACTAGCGGGAACAAAGAATGAGCAGTTCTTC	CASSPGLAGTKNEQFF
TRBJ2-1	TRBD2	.	TRBV28	TGTGCCAGCAGTTTGGGCGGACTAGCGGGAGTCAATGAGCAGTTCTTC	CASSLGGLAGVNEQFF
TRBJ1-3	.	few	TRBV3-1/TRBV3-2	TGTGCCAGCAGCCCCTCGACTGGGAACACCATATATTTT	CASSPSTGNTIYF
TRBJ2-7	.	.	TRBV5-6	TGTGCCAGCAGCCAAAAAACCTACGAGCAGTACTTC	CASSQKTYEQYF